This T cell receptor beta chain was documented in a study of T-cell memory formation after mild COVID-19. Across the study: Largely, the TCR clusters proved donor specific. Whole-study results and caveats: There was a balanced CD4/CD8 profile in clones contracting day 15 to 85, and later expanders leaned CD4+.

As to this clonotype: What it recognizes is unknown.

TCR alpha and TCR beta cDNA libraries carrying sample barcodes and UMIs were produced by 5'RACE using constant-segment primers. Using its own MiXCR run on the 5' RACE reads, TCRdb lists one record per CDR3 protein. The sample yields a few hundred thousand distinct CDR3 sequences, around 30% seen once. V gave up 6 bases and J gave up 4 bases; unmatched junction bases: 14. CDR3 size: 16 residues. The TCR originated in an adult woman who had mild COVID-19 (a few samples of this study predate the infection). Cell type and time point are not known. The chain carries TRBV23-1 and TRBJ2-5, with 7 bases that match TRBD2. TRBV23-1 is noted as an ORF with a role that remains uncertain. The sequenced material came from PBMCs or a T cell subset sorted from them (not recorded which). CDR3 DNA sequence: TGCGCCAGCAGGGACGGTCTAGCGGAAGCCATAGAGACCCAGTACTTC. Translated: CASRDGLAEAIETQYF.